The 20 T cell receptor beta chains below were found in one sample sequenced in a study of cytotoxic CD8 clonotypes in ibrutinib-treated CLL. TCRdb's table, derived via immunoSEQ multiplex PCR, lists solely in-frame clones and lacks some. The data show 70,000 to 80,000 clones, 75% to 85% seen once. Material: PBMCs, obtained at disease progression, from a patient treated with ibrutinib. The source of these receptors is a human donor with chronic lymphocytic leukemia.

In its sample, this clone was seen once. The V gene is TRBV6-6, the J gene TRBJ1-5; D call uncertain. Trimming took off 0 bases at V and 3 bases at J, with 3 bases between the two ends. In germline, CDR1 is MNHNY, CDR2 SVGAGI (reference sequence). The CDR3 is made up of 13 amino acids. Written as DNA, the CDR3 is TGTGCCAGCAGTTACTCCCCCAATCAGCCCCAGCATTTT. Translation: CASSYSPNQPQHF.

V and J are TRBV14 and TRBJ2-5; D uncertain. This CDR3 has 10 amino acids. Germline V gene data show CDR1 as SGHDN and CDR2 as FVKESK. V was clipped by 7 bases and J by 6 bases, with 6 bases between them. The CDR3 loop reads CASKGQTQYF. The CDR3 region has the DNA TGTGCCAGCAAGGGTCAGACCCAGTACTTC.

In this sample, this clone turned up a few times. This rearrangement joins TRBV20-1 to TRBJ1-1; the D is unclear. This CDR3 comprises 11 residues. Trimming took off 4 bases at V and 5 bases at J, with 8 bases between the two ends. Germline V gives CDR1 DFQATT, CDR2 SNEGSKA (reference sequence). CDR3 coding DNA: TGCAGTGCTAACGTGGGAACTGAAGCTTTCTTT. It is translated as CSANVGTEAFF.

The J gene is TRBJ1-5, the V gene TRBV7-9, with D maybe TRBD1 (6 bases). Germline V gene data show CDR1 as SEHNR and CDR2 as FQNEAQ (reference sequence). The V end was cut by 0 bases, the J end by 1 base, with 7 bases between. The CDR3 has 15 amino acids. CDR3 nucleotide sequence: TGTGCCAGCAGCTTAGCCGGGACAAGCAATCAGCCCCAGCATTTT. Translated: CASSLAGTSNQPQHF.

V and J are TRBV28 and TRBJ2-2; maybe TRBD1 (5 bases). Germline CDR1 and CDR2: MDHEN and SYDVKM. The CDR3 totals 14 residues. The germline V and J ends were trimmed by 3 bases and 4 bases, with 9 bases remaining between them. CDR3 coding DNA: TGTGCCAGCAGTTTGAACAGGCCCACCGGGGAGCTGTTTTTT. This encodes CASSLNRPTGELFF. The full variable domain, in which reference TRBV28 and TRBJ2-2 provide the parts outside the CDR3, is DVKVTQSSRYLVKRTGEKVFLECVQDMDHENMFWYRQDPGLGLRLIYFSYDVKMKEKGDIPEGYSVSREKKERFSLILESASTNQTSMYLCASSLNRPTGELFFGEGSRLTVL.

The chain has TRBV18 and TRBJ1-4; D is uncertain. The length of the CDR3 is 13 residues. Germline V gene data show CDR1 as KGHSH and CDR2 as LQKENI. Trimming took 3 bases from V and 8 from J, leaving 10 bases between them. DNA of the CDR3: TGTGCCAGCTCACCCGACGTCCGCGAAAAACTGTTTTTT. Amino acids: CASSPDVREKLFF.

CDR3 bases: TGTGCCAGTAGTATGGGGTTAGGGGCAGAGTATAGCAATCAGCCCCAGCATTTT. Protein product: CASSMGLGAEYSNQPQHF. V gene TRBV19 combines with J gene TRBJ1-5; tentative D call: TRBD1 (5 bases). The CDR3 has 18 residues. V lost 3 bases, J lost 0 bases, and 18 bases lay in between. Germline V lookup: CDR1 LNHDA, CDR2 SQIVND (reference sequence).

The table lists this clone with a count of one. This sequence joins TRBV10-3 and TRBJ2-2; 7 nucleotides agree with TRBD1. CDR1 and CDR2 from the germline V gene are ENHRY and SYGVKD. V was clipped by 7 bases and J by 3 bases; unmatched bases: 5. The CDR3 is 14 amino acids. Written as DNA, the CDR3 is TGTGCCATCAAGAGGGGGCTCGACACCGGGGAGCTGTTTTTT. Translated: CAIKRGLDTGELFF.

This chain connects TRBV28 to TRBJ2-6; possibly TRBD1 or TRBD2 for D (6 bases each). The CDR3 runs 16 residues. Germline CDR1 is MDHEN and CDR2 is SYDVKM. Trimming removed 10 bases from V and 0 bases from J, with 16 bases in between. The CDR3 bases are TGTGCCACCCTCCGGGGGCCCCTCTCTGGGGCCAACGTCCTGACTTTC. Translation gives CATLRGPLSGANVLTF.

This clone appeared once. The chain employs TRBV27 and TRBJ2-2; 9 bases are a match to TRBD1. V gave up 6 bases and J gave up 5 bases; unmatched junction bases: 7. The CDR3 runs 15 residues. Looked up from germline, CDR1 is MNHEY and CDR2 is SMNVEV (reference sequence). CDR3 in DNA: TGTGCCAGCAGCGATTGGGGACAGGGAACCGGGGAGCTGTTTTTT. Protein product: CASSDWGQGTGELFF.

This chain connects TRBV30 to TRBJ1-5, with unresolved D. The CDR3 spans 12 residues. Trimming left V 0 bases short and J 8 bases short, with 8 bases between. Germline V gene sequence: CDR1 GTSNPN, CDR2 SVGIG (reference sequence). DNA of the CDR3: TGTGCCTGGAGTGTACGTGGGGAGCCCCAGCATTTT. Encoded protein: CAWSVRGEPQHF.

This clone has a handful of counts. This rearrangement joins TRBV30 to TRBJ1-1; D is perhaps TRBD1 (6 bases). CDR3 length equals 13 residues. V dropped 3 bases and J dropped 0 bases, with 8 bases sitting between them. Germline V CDR1 and CDR2: GTSNPN, SVGIG (reference sequence). In nucleotides, the CDR3 is TGTGCCTGGAGGGGACATTTGAACACTGAAGCTTTCTTT. Its protein product is CAWRGHLNTEAFF.

The chain couples TRBV5-1 to TRBJ2-1; the match to TRBD2 covers 14 bases. In germline, CDR1 is SGHRS, CDR2 YFSETQ. The CDR3 has 16 amino acids. J gave up 9 bases and V 4 bases, and 9 bases lay outside the gene matches. CDR3 coding DNA: TGCGCCAGCAGCACCGGACTAGCGGGGGGCAGGGGTGAGCAGTTCTTC. This translates into CASSTGLAGGRGEQFF.

The V and J genes are TRBV11-2 and TRBJ2-3; 9 bases are a match to TRBD1. Trimming removed 1 base from V and 2 bases from J; junction bases left unmatched: 4. Germline-derived CDR1 and CDR2 are SGHAT and FQNNGV. CDR3 size: 16 residues. The CDR3, as DNA: TGTGCCAGCAGCTTAGGCGGGACAGGGTACACAGATACGCAGTATTTT. It translates to CASSLGGTGYTDTQYF.

This clone was observed a single time. V and J are TRBV7-6 and TRBJ2-3, with D perhaps matching TRBD2 (7 bases). Germline V gene data show CDR1 as SGHVS and CDR2 as FNYEAQ. This CDR3 region has 15 residues. The ends were cut back, 2 bases at V and 5 bases at J, with 14 bases in the middle. CDR3 in DNA: TGTGCCAGCAGCTTAACGGGGGGCGCAGAAGATACGCAGTATTTT. This codes for CASSLTGGAEDTQYF.

The rearrangement links TRBV5-1 to TRBJ2-7; D is perhaps TRBD2 (5 bases). Deletions cut 0 bases from V and 1 base from J, with 11 bases between. The germline gives CDR1 SGHRS, CDR2 YFSETQ. The CDR3 runs 15 residues. This CDR3 reads CASSLETTISYEQYF. The CDR3 nucleotides are TGCGCCAGCAGCTTGGAGACGACTATATCCTACGAGCAGTACTTC.

The J gene is TRBJ2-1, the V gene TRBV6-5, with D hard to call. The CDR3 has 12 amino acids. CDR1 MNHEY and CDR2 SVGAGI come from the germline V gene. V was cut by 5 bases and J by 4 bases, with 6 bases left in between. In DNA, the CDR3 is TGTGCCAGCAGTACCATTTACAATGAGCAGTTCTTC. Translated: CASSTIYNEQFF.

This clone was detected once. V usage is TRBV5-8 and J usage is TRBJ2-3; D might be TRBD1 or TRBD2, each matching 5 bases. V was shortened by 0 bases and J by 5 bases, with 10 bases between the two germline ends. This CDR3 contains 14 residues. Germline assignment: CDR1 SGHTS and CDR2 YDEGEE. CDR3 residues: CASSLVVGVDTQYF. CDR3 DNA sequence: TGTGCCAGCAGCTTGGTGGTGGGGGTAGATACGCAGTATTTT.

This clone was counted many times. The chain links TRBV30 to TRBJ1-1; the D gene is possibly TRBD1 (6 bases). Germline loops: CDR1 GTSNPN, CDR2 SVGIG (reference sequence). The CDR3 runs to 14 residues. With 2 bases removed from V and 1 base from J, the gap between germline ends came to 11 bases. For the CDR3, the DNA is TGTGCCTGGAGTAGGGGGGACACGAACACTGAAGCTTTCTTT. This encodes CAWSRGDTNTEAFF.

This clone is a singleton in its sample. The chain couples TRBV18 to TRBJ2-5; possibly TRBD1 for D (6 bases). There are 15 residues in the CDR3. Germline V gene lookup returns CDR1 KGHSH and CDR2 LQKENI. V shed 3 bases and J shed 2 bases, with 13 bases lying between them. The CDR3 DNA sequence: TGTGCCAGCTCACCGGTCAAGGGGGAGCAAGAGACCCAGTACTTC. It specifies CASSPVKGEQETQYF.